This T cell receptor (beta chain) was sequenced for a study of graft-versus-host responses after intestinal transplantation. General observations from the study: Among recipient marrow samples, GvH clones were found; some appeared first in ileum or blood. Declines in HvG clones occurring early post-transplant were associated with peak circulating GvH clone levels.

This table comes from immunoSEQ multiplex PCR, and its TCRdb copy is limited to in-frame clones, with some not included. Found here are fewer than 75,000 clones, roughly 90% of them singletons; the top ten hold 1.6%. A word on this clone: The antigen remains undetermined.

Germline-derived CDR1 and CDR2 are SGHTA and FQGTGA. The CDR3 is 13 amino acids. Trimming cost V 2 bases and J 1 base, with 5 bases left between them. This sequence was found in a human patient who received an intestinal transplant, so some T cells may come from the graft donor. This rearrangement joins TRBV7-3 to TRBJ1-1; D might be TRBD1 (5 bases). The sequenced sample was PBMCs, obtained 26 days after transplant. The CDR3 sequence: CASSLDRNTEAFF. The CDR3 coding sequence is TGTGCCAGCAGCTTAGACAGGAACACTGAAGCTTTCTTT. The full variable domain, in which reference TRBV7-3 and TRBJ1-1 provide the parts outside the CDR3, is GAGVSQTPSNKVTEKGKYVELRCDPISGHTALYWYRQSLGQGPEFLIYFQGTGAADDSGLPNDRFFAVRPEGSVSTLKIQRTERGDSAVYLCASSLDRNTEAFFGQGTRLTVV.